This TCR beta chain was identified in a study of blood T cell repertoires in COVID-19. As for the study in general: The study drew acute and convalescent COVID-19 samples from the United States, Italy and Spain. PBMCs, B-cell-depleted T cells, or T cells were the source of the cDNA or gDNA that made up the material.

Under the authors' procedure: It was from reference gene primer amplification that nucleated cell counts were estimated. Libraries were prepared by immunoSEQ multiplex PCR; TCRdb keeps only in-frame clonotypes and omits some of them. The D gene and trimming were derived from the DNA, and the V and J assignments and clone size from that table. This table holds around 140,000 clones, roughly four fifths found once. This clonotype was obtained from a woman aged 45-65 years with active or convalescent COVID-19. The sample was peripheral blood.

CDR3 coding DNA: TGTGCCAGCAGTTTAAGGGGGCGCGGTTTCACTGAAGCTTTCTTT. Protein: CASSLRGRGFTEAFF. The gene calls are TRBV27 and TRBJ1-1; 7 bases align to TRBD1. CDR1 MNHEY and CDR2 SMNVEV come from the germline V gene (reference sequence). Losses at the gene ends were 2 bases for V and 4 bases for J; bases not matched to a gene: 7. This CDR3 has 15 residues.